These 17 T cell receptor beta chains share one sample of origin, sequenced in a study of T-cell reconstitution after alpha-beta-depleted transplantation in children. The TCRbeta library incorporated unique molecular identifiers. TCRdb re-derived calls from the PCR reads in MiXCR, one entry per CDR3 protein. Of fewer than 400,000 distinct CDR3 sequences listed, over 20% are singletons. The sequenced sample was PBMCs from the stem cell graft donor, obtained from the stem cell graft. The source is a human donor who donated a stem cell graft to a child with acute myeloid leukemia.

This clonotype appeared a few times. The chain has TRBV25-1 and TRBJ2-1; no definite D call. The ends were cut back, 2 bases at V and 5 bases at J, with 7 bases in the middle. This CDR3 comprises 13 residues. The germline CDR1 and CDR2 sequences are MGHDK and SYGVNS. The CDR3 DNA follows: TGTGCCAGCAGTGAAGGGGAAGACAATGAGCAGTTCTTC. Translated: CASSEGEDNEQFF.

This clonotype was observed at least ten times. The rearrangement uses TRBV29-1 and TRBJ2-1; 8 positions match TRBD1. In germline, CDR1 is SQVTM, CDR2 ANQGSEA. V shed 7 bases, J shed 8 bases, and the junction held 10 bases outside the gene matches. The CDR3 loop spans 13 amino acids. In DNA, the CDR3 is TGCAGCGCCGCGACAGGGGTAAGCTATGAGCAGTTCTTC. Translation: CSAATGVSYEQFF.

In its sample, this clonotype was seen a few times. This sequence joins TRBV29-1 and TRBJ2-2, with 9 bases lining up with TRBD1. Germline values: CDR1 SQVTM, CDR2 ANQGSEA. The junction had 8 bases not matched to a gene; V was cut back by 7 bases and J by 2 bases. The CDR3 has 15 residues. The CDR3 DNA reads as TGCAGCGCCGGACAGGGGACGGGTAACACCGGGGAGCTGTTTTTT. It is translated as CSAGQGTGNTGELFF.

This clonotype was picked up many times. The chain employs TRBV7-2 and TRBJ2-2; perhaps TRBD1 as D (5 bases). V was cut by 6 bases and J by 0 bases, with 11 bases left in between. The CDR3 loop spans 15 amino acids. Germline CDR1 and CDR2: SGHTA and FQGNSA. The CDR3 nucleotides read TGTGCCAGCAGATCCGACAGCGCGAACACCGGGGAGCTGTTTTTT. Its translation: CASRSDSANTGELFF.

Only a few counts were recorded for this clonotype. V gene TRBV2 combines with J gene TRBJ2-1; 11 nucleotides align to TRBD2. The length of the CDR3 is 16 residues. CDR1 is SNHLY and CDR2 is FYNNEI in the germline V gene. The V and J ends lost 6 bases and 6 bases, in that order; junction bases with no gene match: 10. The CDR3 DNA sequence: TGTGCCAGCAGAGAACTAGCGGGAGTAATAGGCAATGAGCAGTTCTTC. Translated: CASRELAGVIGNEQFF. The full variable domain, rest sourced from reference TRBV2 and TRBJ2-1, is EPEVTQTPSHQVTQMGQEVILRCVPISNHLYFYWYRQILGQKVEFLVSFYNNEISEKSEIFDDQFSVERPDGSNFTLKIRSTKLEDSAMYFCASRELAGVIGNEQFFGPGTRLTVL.

This clonotype was observed a few times. This chain connects TRBV14 to TRBJ2-1; 12 nucleotides agree with TRBD2. There are 17 residues in the CDR3. V was pared by 0 bases and J by 8 bases, with 8 bases of the junction left unmatched. Germline loops: CDR1 SGHDN, CDR2 FVKESK. The CDR3 DNA is TGTGCCAGCAGCCAAGACGGTACTAGCGGGAGGAGGGATGAGCAGTTCTTC. It yields the protein CASSQDGTSGRRDEQFF.

This clonotype was detected only a few times. This sequence joins TRBV5-1 and TRBJ2-5; D is undetermined. There are 15 residues in the CDR3. Germline CDR1 reads SGHRS; CDR2 reads YFSETQ. V lost 0 bases, J lost 2 bases, and 11 bases lay in between. CDR3 amino acids: CASSLAAVRQETQYF. CDR3 sequence (DNA): TGCGCCAGCAGCTTGGCCGCTGTTCGTCAAGAGACCCAGTACTTC.

The gene calls are TRBV7-6 and TRBJ2-2; TRBD2 matches 11 bases. CDR3 length: 17 residues. Germline V CDR1 and CDR2: SGHVS, FNYEAQ. The junction had 11 bases not matched to a gene; V was cut back by 2 bases and J by 9 bases. The CDR3 is CASSLSPVLAGDRELFF. The CDR3 DNA is TGTGCCAGCAGCTTAAGCCCTGTACTAGCGGGAGACAGGGAGCTGTTTTTT.

This chain links TRBV4-3 with TRBJ2-7, with 7 bases lining up with TRBD1. CDR1 and CDR2 (germline): LGHNA, YSLEER. The CDR3 covers 15 residues. The V segment lost 1 base and the J segment 3 bases; nucleotides outside the gene matches: 6. CDR3 loop: CASSQAWGQLYEQYF. The CDR3, as DNA: TGCGCCAGCAGCCAAGCGTGGGGACAGCTCTACGAGCAGTACTTC.

V usage is TRBV7-2 and J usage is TRBJ2-2, with 10 nucleotides matching TRBD1. J was trimmed by 0 bases and V by 6 bases; bases with no gene match: 4. CDR3 length equals 16 residues. Per the germline V gene, CDR1 is SGHTA and CDR2 is FQGNSA. The CDR3 DNA follows: TGTGCCAGCAGGCCCGACAGGGGGCCGAACACCGGGGAGCTGTTTTTT. Translated: CASRPDRGPNTGELFF.

This clonotype was detected a few times. The chain is built from TRBV10-3 and TRBJ2-5, with D tentatively TRBD1 or TRBD2 (7 bases each). Germline CDR1 reads ENHRY; CDR2 reads SYGVKD. CDR3 size: 14 residues. The V end lost 5 bases, the J end lost 2 bases, and 12 bases lay between the germline ends. The CDR3, as DNA: TGTGCCATCAGTAACAGGGGAGGGCAAGAGACCCAGTACTTC. Protein: CAISNRGGQETQYF.

The V and J genes are TRBV12-3 or TRBV12-4 and TRBJ2-7; D uncertain. The CDR3 totals 14 residues. V shed 7 bases and J shed 3 bases, with 16 bases lying between them. The CDR3 protein is CASTRRGVDYEQYF. The CDR3 DNA is TGTGCCAGCACCAGGCGAGGAGTGGACTACGAGCAGTACTTC.

The chain carries TRBV29-1 and TRBJ1-2, with D perhaps matching TRBD1 (6 bases). From germline, CDR1 is SQVTM and CDR2 ANQGSEA. The CDR3 covers 12 residues. V lost 3 bases to trimming and J lost 8 bases, with 13 bases between them. The CDR3 DNA reads TGCAGCGTTGATTCGACAGGTTTAGGCTACACCTTC. It specifies CSVDSTGLGYTF.

This clonotype came up many times. This chain links TRBV20-1 with TRBJ1-1; TRBD1 might be the D (6 bases). Looked up from germline, CDR1 is DFQATT and CDR2 is SNEGSKA (reference sequence). This CDR3 is 13 amino acids long. V lost 3 bases and J lost 0, with 8 bases in between. The CDR3 DNA sequence: TGCAGTGCTAGTGAGGGGGTGAACACTGAAGCTTTCTTT. Protein product: CSASEGVNTEAFF.

This clonotype was detected a few times. V is TRBV7-2 and J is TRBJ2-3; TRBD1 matches at 8 bases. V dropped 5 bases and J dropped 0; count of bases not matched to a gene: 4. The CDR3 consists of 15 residues. CDR1 SGHTA and CDR2 FQGNSA come from the germline V gene. CDR3 region: CASSKTGASTDTQYF. CDR3 coding DNA: TGTGCCAGCAGCAAGACAGGGGCCAGCACAGATACGCAGTATTTT.

This clonotype was observed at least ten times. This chain links TRBV29-1 with TRBJ2-7, with D possibly being TRBD2 (6 bases). V lost 1 base, J lost 6 bases, and 16 bases lay in between. Germline loops: CDR1 SQVTM, CDR2 ANQGSEA. The CDR3 consists of 14 residues. DNA of the CDR3: TGCAGCGTTGAAGTATGGGACTCCCAGGGCGAGCAGTACTTC. Translated, it gives CSVEVWDSQGEQYF.

The chain employs TRBV5-1 and TRBJ2-5; TRBD1 agrees at 9 bases. The ends lost 4 bases at V and 4 bases at J; junction bases unmatched: 5. CDR1 SGHRS and CDR2 YFSETQ come from the germline V gene. CDR3 length: 14 amino acids. The CDR3 loop reads CASSGRQGVETQYF. The CDR3 DNA reads as TGCGCCAGCAGCGGGAGACAGGGGGTAGAGACCCAGTACTTC.